Below, 4 T cell receptor beta chains from the same sample are listed, as sequenced in a study of Ad26.COV2.S vaccination and SARS-CoV-2 variants. Profiled with immunoSEQ multiplex PCR; TCRdb holds only in-frame clones, not every one. The sample yields 330,000 or so clones, roughly 90% seen once. The sample's treatment: roughly 20 received Ad26.COV2.S at low or high dose, single or two shots; 5 received placebo; per-sample allocation not given. At day 63 after the first vaccine or placebo injection, samples were drawn. The sample was peripheral blood, taken in a trial of Ad26.COV2.S vaccine versus placebo. The receptors originated from a person aged 18-60 years who received the Ad26.COV2.S COVID-19 vaccine or a placebo.

The J gene is TRBJ2-3, the V gene TRBV2, with 16 bases aligning to TRBD2. There are 18 residues in the CDR3. Germline CDR1 reads SNHLY; CDR2 reads FYNNEI. Germline trimming cut 6 bases from V and 6 bases from J; bases unmatched to any gene: 12. The CDR3 reads CASSEIPGLAGGPDTQYF. For the CDR3, the DNA is TGTGCCAGCAGCGAAATCCCGGGACTAGCGGGAGGGCCGGATACGCAGTATTTT.

The chain carries TRBV10-2 and TRBJ2-1, with D possibly matching TRBD2 (6 bases). Germline-derived CDR1 and CDR2 are WSHSY and SAAADI. This CDR3 is built from 12 residues. Between the trimmed V and J ends, which lost 8 bases and 6 bases, there was a span of 11 bases. The CDR3: CASGDGGNEQFF. CDR3 bases: TGCGCCAGCGGAGACGGGGGCAATGAGCAGTTCTTC.

J is TRBJ2-1 and V is TRBV19; the D gene is possibly TRBD2 (7 bases). Per the germline V gene, CDR1 is LNHDA and CDR2 is SQIVND (reference sequence). The germline V and J ends were trimmed by 6 bases and 2 bases, with 14 bases remaining between them. CDR3 length: 15 residues. The CDR3 bases are TGTGCCAGTAGGAGGGGGGGTTCCCCCTACAATGAGCAGTTCTTC. Amino acids: CASRRGGSPYNEQFF.

This clone appeared a single time. This chain links TRBV3-1 (or the pseudogene TRBV3-2) with TRBJ1-5, with D uncertain. The V end was cut by 3 bases, the J end by 4 bases, with 7 bases between. CDR3 length: 13 amino acids. Germline CDR1 reads LGHDT; CDR2 reads YNNKEL (reference sequence). As DNA, the CDR3 is TGTGCCAGCAGCCAGGCGTCAAATCAGCCCCAGCATTTT. Protein sequence: CASSQASNQPQHF.